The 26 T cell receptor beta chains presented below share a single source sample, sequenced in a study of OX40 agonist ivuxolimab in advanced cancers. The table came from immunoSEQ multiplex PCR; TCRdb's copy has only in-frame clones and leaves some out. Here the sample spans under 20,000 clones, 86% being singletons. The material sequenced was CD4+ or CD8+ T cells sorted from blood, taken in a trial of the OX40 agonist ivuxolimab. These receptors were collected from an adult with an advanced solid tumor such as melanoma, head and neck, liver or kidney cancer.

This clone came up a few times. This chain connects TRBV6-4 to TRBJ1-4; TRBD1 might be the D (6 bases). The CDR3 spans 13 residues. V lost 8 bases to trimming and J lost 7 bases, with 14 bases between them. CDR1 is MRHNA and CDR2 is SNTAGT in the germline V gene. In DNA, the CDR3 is TGTGCCAGCGCATACAGGGAAGGTGAAAAACTGTTTTTT. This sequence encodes CASAYREGEKLFF.

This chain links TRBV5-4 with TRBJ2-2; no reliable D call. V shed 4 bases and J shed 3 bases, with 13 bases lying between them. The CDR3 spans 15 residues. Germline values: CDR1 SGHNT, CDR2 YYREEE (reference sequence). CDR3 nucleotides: TGTGCCAGCAGCCTAGGCGACTCGTACACCGGGGAGCTGTTTTTT. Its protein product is CASSLGDSYTGELFF.

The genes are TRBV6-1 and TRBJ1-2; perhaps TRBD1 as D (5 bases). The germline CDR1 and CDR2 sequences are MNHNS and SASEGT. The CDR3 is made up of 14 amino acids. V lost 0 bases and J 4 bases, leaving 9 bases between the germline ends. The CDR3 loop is CASSEAGGAYGYTF. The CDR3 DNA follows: TGTGCCAGCAGTGAAGCTGGAGGGGCCTATGGCTACACCTTC.

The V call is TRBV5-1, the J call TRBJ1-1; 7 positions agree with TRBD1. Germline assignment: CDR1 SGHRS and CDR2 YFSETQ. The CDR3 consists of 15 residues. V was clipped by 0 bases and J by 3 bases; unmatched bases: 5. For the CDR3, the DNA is TGCGCCAGCAGCTTGGATGACAGGGCGCACACTGAAGCTTTCTTT. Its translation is CASSLDDRAHTEAFF. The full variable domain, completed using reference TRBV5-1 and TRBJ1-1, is KAGVTQTPRYLIKTRGQQVTLSCSPISGHRSVSWYQQTPGQGLQFLFEYFSETQRNKGNFPGRFSGRQFSNSRSEMNVSTLELGDSALYLCASSLDDRAHTEAFFGQGTRLTVV.

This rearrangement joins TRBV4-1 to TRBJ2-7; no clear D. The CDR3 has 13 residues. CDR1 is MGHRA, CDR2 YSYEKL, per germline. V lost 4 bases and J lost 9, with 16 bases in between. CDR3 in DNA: TGCGCCAGCAGCCTCAGCGCGCGGCGCGCGCAGTACTTC. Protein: CASSLSARRAQYF.

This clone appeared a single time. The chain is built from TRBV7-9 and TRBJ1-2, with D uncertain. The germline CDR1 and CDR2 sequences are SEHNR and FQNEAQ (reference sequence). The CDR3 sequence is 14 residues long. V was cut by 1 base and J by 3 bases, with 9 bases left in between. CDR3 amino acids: CASSLGPADYGYTF. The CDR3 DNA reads TGTGCCAGCAGCTTAGGCCCGGCAGACTATGGCTACACCTTC. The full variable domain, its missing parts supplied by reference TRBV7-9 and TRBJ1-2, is DTGVSQNPRHKITKRGQNVTFRCDPISEHNRLYWYRQTLGQGPEFLTYFQNEAQLEKSRLLSDRFSAERPKGSFSTLEIQRTEQGDSAMYLCASSLGPADYGYTFGSGTRLTVV.

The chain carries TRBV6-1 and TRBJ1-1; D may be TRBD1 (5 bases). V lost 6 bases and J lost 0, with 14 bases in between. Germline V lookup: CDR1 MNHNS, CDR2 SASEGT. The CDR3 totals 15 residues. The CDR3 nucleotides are TGTGCCAGCAGGAATGGGGGGGAGATGAACACTGAAGCTTTCTTT. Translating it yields CASRNGGEMNTEAFF.

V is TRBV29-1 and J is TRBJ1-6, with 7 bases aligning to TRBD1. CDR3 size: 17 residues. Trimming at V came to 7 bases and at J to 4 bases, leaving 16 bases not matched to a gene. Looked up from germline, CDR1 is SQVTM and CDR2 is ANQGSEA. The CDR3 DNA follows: TGCAGCGCCTCCCCAGGCGGGACAGCCCTTTATAATTCACCCCTCCACTTT. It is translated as CSASPGGTALYNSPLHF.

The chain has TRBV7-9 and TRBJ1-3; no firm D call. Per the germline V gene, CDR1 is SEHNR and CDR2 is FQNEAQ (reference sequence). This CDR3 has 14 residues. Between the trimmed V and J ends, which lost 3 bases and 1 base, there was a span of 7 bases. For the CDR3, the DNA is TGTGCCAGCAGCTTTTCCCGGTCTGGAAACACCATATATTTT. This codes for CASSFSRSGNTIYF. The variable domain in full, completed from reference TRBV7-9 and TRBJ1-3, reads DTGVSQNPRHKITKRGQNVTFRCDPISEHNRLYWYRQTLGQGPEFLTYFQNEAQLEKSRLLSDRFSAERPKGSFSTLEIQRTEQGDSAMYLCASSFSRSGNTIYFGEGSWLTVV.

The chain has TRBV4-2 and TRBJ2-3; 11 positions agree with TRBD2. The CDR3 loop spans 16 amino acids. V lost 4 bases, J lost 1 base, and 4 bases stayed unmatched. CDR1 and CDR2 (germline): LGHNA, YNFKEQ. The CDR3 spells CASSPHSGRGTDTQYF. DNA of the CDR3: TGTGCCAGCAGCCCTCATAGCGGGAGGGGCACAGATACGCAGTATTTT.

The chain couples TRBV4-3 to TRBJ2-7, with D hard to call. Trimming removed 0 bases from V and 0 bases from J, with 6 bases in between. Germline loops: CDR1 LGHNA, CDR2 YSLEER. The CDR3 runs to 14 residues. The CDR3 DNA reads TGCGCCAGCAGCCAAGACCCGATCTCCTACGAGCAGTACTTC. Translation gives CASSQDPISYEQYF.

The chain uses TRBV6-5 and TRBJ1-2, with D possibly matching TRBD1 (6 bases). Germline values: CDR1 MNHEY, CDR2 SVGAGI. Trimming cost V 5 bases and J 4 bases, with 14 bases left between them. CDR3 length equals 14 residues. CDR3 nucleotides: TGTGCCAGCAGTCAATCCGGACAGCTCTATGGCTACACCTTC. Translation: CASSQSGQLYGYTF.

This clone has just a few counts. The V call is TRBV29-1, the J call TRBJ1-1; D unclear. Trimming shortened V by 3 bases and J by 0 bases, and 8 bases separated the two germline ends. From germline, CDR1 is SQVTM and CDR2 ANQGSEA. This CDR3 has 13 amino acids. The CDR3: CSVDKGMNTEAFF. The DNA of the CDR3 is TGCAGCGTTGATAAGGGAATGAACACTGAAGCTTTCTTT.

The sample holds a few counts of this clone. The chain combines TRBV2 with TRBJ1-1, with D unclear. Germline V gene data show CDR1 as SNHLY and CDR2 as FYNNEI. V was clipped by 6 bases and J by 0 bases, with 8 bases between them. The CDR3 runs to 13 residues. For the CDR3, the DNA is TGTGCCAGCAGGTTTGGAGTGAACACTGAAGCTTTCTTT. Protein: CASRFGVNTEAFF.

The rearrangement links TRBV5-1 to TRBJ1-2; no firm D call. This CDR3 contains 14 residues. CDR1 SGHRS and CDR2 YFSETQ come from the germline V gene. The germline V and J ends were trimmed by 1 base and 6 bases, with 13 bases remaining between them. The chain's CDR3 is CASSLREAWDGYTF. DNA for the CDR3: TGCGCCAGCAGCTTGCGGGAGGCGTGGGATGGCTACACCTTC.

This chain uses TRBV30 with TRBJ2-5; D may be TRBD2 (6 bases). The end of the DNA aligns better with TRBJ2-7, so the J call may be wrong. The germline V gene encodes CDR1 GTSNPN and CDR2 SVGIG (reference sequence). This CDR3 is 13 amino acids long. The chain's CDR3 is CAWSVGGTYEQYF. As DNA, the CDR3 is TGTGCCTGGAGTGTAGGCGGGACCTACGAGCAGTACTTC.

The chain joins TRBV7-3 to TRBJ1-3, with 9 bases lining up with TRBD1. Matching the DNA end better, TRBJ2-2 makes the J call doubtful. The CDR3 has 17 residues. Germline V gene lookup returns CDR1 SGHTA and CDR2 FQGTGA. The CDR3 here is CASSLTGDRVETGELFF. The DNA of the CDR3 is TGTGCCAGCAGCTTAACCGGGGACAGGGTGGAGACCGGGGAGCTGTTTTTT.

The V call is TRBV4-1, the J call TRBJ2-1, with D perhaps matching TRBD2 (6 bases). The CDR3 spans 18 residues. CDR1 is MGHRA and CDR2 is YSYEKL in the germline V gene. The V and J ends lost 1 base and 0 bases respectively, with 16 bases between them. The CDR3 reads CASSQGGVAGNSYNEQFF. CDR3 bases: TGCGCCAGCAGCCAAGGGGGGGTGGCGGGGAACTCCTACAATGAGCAGTTCTTC.

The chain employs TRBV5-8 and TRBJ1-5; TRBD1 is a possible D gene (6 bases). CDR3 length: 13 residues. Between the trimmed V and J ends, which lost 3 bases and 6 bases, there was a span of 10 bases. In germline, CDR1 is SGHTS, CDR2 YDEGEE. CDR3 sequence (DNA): TGTGCCAGCAGCTACACAGGGACTCAGCCCCAGCATTTT. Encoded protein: CASSYTGTQPQHF.

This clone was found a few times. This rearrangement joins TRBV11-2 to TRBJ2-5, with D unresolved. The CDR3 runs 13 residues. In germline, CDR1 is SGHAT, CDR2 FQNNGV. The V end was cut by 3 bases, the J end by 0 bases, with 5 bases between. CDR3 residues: CASSFAHQETQYF. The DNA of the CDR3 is TGTGCCAGCAGCTTCGCGCACCAAGAGACCCAGTACTTC.

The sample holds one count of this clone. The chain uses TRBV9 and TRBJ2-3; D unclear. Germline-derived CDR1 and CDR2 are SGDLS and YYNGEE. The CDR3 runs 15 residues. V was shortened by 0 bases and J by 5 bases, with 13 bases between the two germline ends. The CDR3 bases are TGTGCCAGCAGCGTAGCTCCCGGATTAGGAGATACGCAGTATTTT. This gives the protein CASSVAPGLGDTQYF.

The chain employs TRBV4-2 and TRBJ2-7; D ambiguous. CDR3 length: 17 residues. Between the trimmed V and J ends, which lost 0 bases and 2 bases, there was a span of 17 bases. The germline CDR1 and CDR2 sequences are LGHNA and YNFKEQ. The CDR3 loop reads CASSQEKVGLSAYEQYF. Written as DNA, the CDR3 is TGTGCCAGCAGCCAAGAGAAGGTGGGCCTTTCGGCCTACGAGCAGTACTTC.

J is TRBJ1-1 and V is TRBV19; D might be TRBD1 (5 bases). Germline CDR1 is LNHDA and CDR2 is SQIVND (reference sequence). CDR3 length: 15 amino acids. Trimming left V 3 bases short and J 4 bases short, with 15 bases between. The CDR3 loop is CASSMYGALGTEAFF. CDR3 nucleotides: TGTGCCAGTAGTATGTACGGGGCATTAGGCACTGAAGCTTTCTTT.

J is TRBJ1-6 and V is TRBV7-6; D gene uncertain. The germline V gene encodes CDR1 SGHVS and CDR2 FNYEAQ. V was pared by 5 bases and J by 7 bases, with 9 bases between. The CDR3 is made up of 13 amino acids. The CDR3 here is CASSPLGNSPLHF. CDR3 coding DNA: TGTGCCAGCAGCCCACTTGGGAATTCACCCCTCCACTTT.

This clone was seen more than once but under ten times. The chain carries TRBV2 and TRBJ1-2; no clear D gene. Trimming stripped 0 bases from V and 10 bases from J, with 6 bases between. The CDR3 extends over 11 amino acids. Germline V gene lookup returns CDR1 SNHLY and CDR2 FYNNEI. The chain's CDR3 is CASSEAVYYTF. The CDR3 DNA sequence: TGTGCCAGCAGTGAAGCCGTCTACTACACCTTC.

CDR3 DNA sequence: TGTGCCACCAGCAGACTTCAGGGGCTTCCTAACTATGGCTACACCTTC. It codes for CATSRLQGLPNYGYTF. The chain recombines TRBV15 with TRBJ1-2; a weak D match, TRBD1 (6 bases). Trimming took 2 bases from V and 0 from J, leaving 13 bases between them. This CDR3 comprises 16 residues. Germline V gene sequence: CDR1 LNHNV, CDR2 YYDKDF (reference sequence).